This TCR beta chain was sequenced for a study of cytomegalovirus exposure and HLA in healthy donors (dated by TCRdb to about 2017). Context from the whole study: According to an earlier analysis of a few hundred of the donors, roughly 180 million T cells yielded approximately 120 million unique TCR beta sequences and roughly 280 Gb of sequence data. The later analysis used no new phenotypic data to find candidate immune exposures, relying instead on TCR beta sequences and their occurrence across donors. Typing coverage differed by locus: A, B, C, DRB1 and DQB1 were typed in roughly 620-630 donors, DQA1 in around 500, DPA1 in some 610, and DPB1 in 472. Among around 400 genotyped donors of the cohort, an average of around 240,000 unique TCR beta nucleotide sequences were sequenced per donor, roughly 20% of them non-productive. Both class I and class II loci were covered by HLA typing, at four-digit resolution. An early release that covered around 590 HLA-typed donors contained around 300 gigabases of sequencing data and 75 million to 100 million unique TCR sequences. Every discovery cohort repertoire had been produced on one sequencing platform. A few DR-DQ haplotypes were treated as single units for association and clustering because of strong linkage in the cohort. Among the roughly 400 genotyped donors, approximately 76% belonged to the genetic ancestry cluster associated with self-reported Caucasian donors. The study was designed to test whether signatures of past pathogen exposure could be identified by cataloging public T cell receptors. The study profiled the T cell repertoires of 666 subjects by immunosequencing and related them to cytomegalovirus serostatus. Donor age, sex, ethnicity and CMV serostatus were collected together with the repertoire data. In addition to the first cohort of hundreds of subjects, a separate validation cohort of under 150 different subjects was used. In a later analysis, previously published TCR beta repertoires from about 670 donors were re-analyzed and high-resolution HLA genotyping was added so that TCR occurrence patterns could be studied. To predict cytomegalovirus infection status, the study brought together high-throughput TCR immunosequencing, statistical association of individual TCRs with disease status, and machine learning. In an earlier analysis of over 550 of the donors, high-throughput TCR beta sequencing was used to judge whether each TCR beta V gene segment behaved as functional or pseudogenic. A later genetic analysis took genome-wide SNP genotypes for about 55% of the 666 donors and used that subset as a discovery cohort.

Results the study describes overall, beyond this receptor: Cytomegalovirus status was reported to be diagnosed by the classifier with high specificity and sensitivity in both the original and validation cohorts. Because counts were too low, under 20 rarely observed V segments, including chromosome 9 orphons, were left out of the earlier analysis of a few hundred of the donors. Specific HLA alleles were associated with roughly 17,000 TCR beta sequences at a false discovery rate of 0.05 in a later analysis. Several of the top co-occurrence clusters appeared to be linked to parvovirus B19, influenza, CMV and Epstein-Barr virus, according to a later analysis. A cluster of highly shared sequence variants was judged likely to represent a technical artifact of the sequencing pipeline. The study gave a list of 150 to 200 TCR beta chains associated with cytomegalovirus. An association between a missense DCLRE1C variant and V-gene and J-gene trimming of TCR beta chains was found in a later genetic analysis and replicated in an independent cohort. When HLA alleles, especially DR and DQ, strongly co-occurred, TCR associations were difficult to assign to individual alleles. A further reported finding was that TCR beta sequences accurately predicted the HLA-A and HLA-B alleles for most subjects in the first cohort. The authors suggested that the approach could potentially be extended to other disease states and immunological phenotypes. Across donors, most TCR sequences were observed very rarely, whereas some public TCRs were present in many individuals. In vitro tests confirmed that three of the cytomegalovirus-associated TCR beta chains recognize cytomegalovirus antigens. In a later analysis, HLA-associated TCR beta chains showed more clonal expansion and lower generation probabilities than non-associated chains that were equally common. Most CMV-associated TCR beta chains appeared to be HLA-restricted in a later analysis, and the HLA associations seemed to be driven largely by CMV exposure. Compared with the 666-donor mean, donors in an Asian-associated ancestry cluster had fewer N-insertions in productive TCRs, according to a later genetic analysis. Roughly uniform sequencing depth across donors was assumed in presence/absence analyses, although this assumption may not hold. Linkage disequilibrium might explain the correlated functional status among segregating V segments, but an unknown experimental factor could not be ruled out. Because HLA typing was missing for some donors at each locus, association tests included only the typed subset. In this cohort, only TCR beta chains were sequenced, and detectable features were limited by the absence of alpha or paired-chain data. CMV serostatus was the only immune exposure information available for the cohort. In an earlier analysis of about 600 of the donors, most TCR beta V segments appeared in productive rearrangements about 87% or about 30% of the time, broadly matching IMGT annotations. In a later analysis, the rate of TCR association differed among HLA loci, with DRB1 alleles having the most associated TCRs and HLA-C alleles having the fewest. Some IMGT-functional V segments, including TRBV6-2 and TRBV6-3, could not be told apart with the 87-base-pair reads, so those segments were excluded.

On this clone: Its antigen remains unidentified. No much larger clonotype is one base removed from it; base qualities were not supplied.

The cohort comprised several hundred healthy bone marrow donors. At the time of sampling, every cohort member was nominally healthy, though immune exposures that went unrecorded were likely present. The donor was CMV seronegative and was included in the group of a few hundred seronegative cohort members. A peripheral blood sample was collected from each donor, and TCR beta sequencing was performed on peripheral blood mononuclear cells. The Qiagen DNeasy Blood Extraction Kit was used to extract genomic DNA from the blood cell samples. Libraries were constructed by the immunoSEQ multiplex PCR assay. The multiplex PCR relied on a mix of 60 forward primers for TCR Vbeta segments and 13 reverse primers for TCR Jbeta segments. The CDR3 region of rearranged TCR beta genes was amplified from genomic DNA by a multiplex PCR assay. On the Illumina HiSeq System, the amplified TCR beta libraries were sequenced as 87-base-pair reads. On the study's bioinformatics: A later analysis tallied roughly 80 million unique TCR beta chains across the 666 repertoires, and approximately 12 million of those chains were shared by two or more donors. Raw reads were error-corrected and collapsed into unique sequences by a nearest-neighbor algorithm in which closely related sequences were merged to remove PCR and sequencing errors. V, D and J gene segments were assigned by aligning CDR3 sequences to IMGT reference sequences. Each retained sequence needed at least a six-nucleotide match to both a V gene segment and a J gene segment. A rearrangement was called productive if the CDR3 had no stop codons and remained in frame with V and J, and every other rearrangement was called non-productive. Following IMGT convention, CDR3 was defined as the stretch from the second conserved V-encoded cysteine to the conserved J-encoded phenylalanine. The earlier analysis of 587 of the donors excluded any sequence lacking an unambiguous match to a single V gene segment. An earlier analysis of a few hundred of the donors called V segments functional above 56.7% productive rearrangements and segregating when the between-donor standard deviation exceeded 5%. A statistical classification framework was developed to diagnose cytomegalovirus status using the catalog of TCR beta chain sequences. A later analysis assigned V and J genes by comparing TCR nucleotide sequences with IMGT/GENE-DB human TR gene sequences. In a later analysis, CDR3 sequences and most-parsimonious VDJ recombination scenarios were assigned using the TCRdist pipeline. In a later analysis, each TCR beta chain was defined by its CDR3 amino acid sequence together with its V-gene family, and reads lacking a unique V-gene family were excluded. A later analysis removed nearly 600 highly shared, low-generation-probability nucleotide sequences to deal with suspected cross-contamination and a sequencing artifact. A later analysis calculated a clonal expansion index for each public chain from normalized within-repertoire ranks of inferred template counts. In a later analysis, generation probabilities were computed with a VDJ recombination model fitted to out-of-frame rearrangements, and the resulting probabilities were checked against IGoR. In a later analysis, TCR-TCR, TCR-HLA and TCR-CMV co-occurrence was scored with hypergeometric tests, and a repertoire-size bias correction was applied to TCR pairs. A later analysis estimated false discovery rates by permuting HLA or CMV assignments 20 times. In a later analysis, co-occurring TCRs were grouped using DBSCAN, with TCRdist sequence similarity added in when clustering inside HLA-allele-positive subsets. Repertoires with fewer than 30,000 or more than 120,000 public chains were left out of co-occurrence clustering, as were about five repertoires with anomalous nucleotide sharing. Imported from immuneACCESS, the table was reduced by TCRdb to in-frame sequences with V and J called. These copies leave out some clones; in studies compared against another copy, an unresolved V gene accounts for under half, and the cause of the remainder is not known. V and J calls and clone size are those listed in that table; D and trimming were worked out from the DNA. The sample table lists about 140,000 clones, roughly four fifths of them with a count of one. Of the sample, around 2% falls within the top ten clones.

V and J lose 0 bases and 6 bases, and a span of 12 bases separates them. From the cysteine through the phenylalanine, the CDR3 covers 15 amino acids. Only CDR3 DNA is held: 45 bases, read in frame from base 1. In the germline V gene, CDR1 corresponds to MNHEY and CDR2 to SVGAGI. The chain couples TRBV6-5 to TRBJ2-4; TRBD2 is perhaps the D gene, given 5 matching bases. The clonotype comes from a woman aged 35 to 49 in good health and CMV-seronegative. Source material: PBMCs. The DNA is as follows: TGTGCCAGCAGTTACTCGGAGGCTTTCGCAAACATTCAGTACTTC. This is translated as CASSYSEAFANIQYF.